These T cell receptor beta chains were read from a single sample in a study of identical twins. Each CDR3 protein is one row after TCRdb ran MiXCR on the 5' RACE reads. The sample has hundreds of thousands of distinct CDR3 sequences, roughly an eighth seen once. These data were likewise used in another study, on yellow fever vaccine responses in identical twins.

Sequenced input: CD8+ T cells sorted from blood. The source is a woman between 18 and 29 years old in good health. The CDR3 runs from the conserved cysteine through the conserved F or W. Each record gives: J gene, V gene, D gene, clone size, CDR3 protein, CDR3 DNA. D genes are given only for firm matches. Clone size appears in some rows only: once, few, many, or a class for an expanded clone.

j_call: TRBJ1-5
v_call: TRBV20-1
d_call: NA
clone_size: few
cdr3_aa: CSARDFSSSNQPQHF
cdr3_nt: TGCAGTGCTAGAGATTTCTCTTCTAGCAATCAGCCCCAGCATTTT

j_call: TRBJ1-6
v_call: TRBV2
d_call: NA
clone_size: NA
cdr3_aa: CASSSGVSSPLHF
cdr3_nt: TGTGCCAGCAGTTCAGGGGTTAGTTCACCCCTCCACTTT

j_call: TRBJ2-2
v_call: TRBV6-1
d_call: TRBD1
clone_size: few
cdr3_aa: CASTHRDRKAGELFF
cdr3_nt: TGTGCCAGCACCCACCGGGACAGGAAAGCCGGGGAGCTGTTTTTT

j_call: TRBJ2-7
v_call: TRBV7-2
d_call: NA
clone_size: few
cdr3_aa: CASSAPVADSSYEQYF
cdr3_nt: TGTGCCAGCAGCGCCCCCGTAGCGGACTCCTCCTACGAGCAGTACTTC

j_call: TRBJ2-2
v_call: TRBV24-1
d_call: NA
clone_size: NA
cdr3_aa: CATQSGAGTGELFF
cdr3_nt: TGTGCCACCCAGTCCGGGGCGGGGACCGGGGAGCTGTTTTTT

j_call: TRBJ2-3
v_call: TRBV12-3/TRBV12-4
d_call: NA
clone_size: NA
cdr3_aa: CASSSTWGTTDTQYF
cdr3_nt: TGTGCCAGCAGCTCTACGTGGGGGACCACAGATACGCAGTATTTT

j_call: TRBJ2-1
v_call: TRBV25-1
d_call: TRBD2
clone_size: few
cdr3_aa: CASSEAQRGDNEQFF
cdr3_nt: TGTGCCAGCAGTGAAGCCCAGCGGGGGGACAATGAGCAGTTCTTC

j_call: TRBJ1-2
v_call: TRBV11-2
d_call: NA
clone_size: NA
cdr3_aa: CASRHGTHYGYTF
cdr3_nt: TGTGCCAGCAGACACGGGACTCACTATGGCTACACCTTC

j_call: TRBJ2-1
v_call: TRBV29-1
d_call: TRBD2
clone_size: NA
cdr3_aa: CSVVGLTSGYNEQFF
cdr3_nt: TGCAGCGTTGTGGGGTTGACTAGCGGCTACAATGAGCAGTTCTTC

j_call: TRBJ1-3
v_call: TRBV6-1
d_call: TRBD1
clone_size: NA
cdr3_aa: CASSEAGQGERNTIYF
cdr3_nt: TGTGCCAGCAGTGAAGCGGGACAGGGAGAGAGAAACACCATATATTTT

j_call: TRBJ1-2
v_call: TRBV5-1
d_call: NA
clone_size: NA
cdr3_aa: CASSLVPRGQGDYGYTF
cdr3_nt: TGCGCCAGCAGCTTGGTTCCCCGGGGACAAGGGGACTATGGCTACACCTTC

j_call: TRBJ2-2
v_call: TRBV12-3/TRBV12-4
d_call: NA
clone_size: once
cdr3_aa: CASSLVPGACGELFF
cdr3_nt: TGTGCCAGCAGTTTAGTCCCGGGGGCCTGCGGGGAGCTGTTTTTT

j_call: TRBJ2-3
v_call: TRBV9
d_call: NA
clone_size: many
cdr3_aa: CASSAQSTDTQYF
cdr3_nt: TGTGCCAGCAGCGCCCAGAGCACAGATACGCAGTATTTT

j_call: TRBJ1-6
v_call: TRBV4-1
d_call: NA
clone_size: few
cdr3_aa: CASSQENPGGQAYNSPLHF
cdr3_nt: TGCGCCAGCAGCCAAGAAAATCCTGGGGGGCAGGCTTATAATTCACCCCTCCACTTT

j_call: TRBJ2-7
v_call: TRBV7-2
d_call: TRBD2
clone_size: NA
cdr3_aa: CASSALAGGPYEQYF
cdr3_nt: TGTGCCAGCAGCGCACTAGCGGGAGGGCCTTACGAGCAGTACTTC

j_call: TRBJ2-1
v_call: TRBV25-1
d_call: NA
clone_size: NA
cdr3_aa: CASSARRAHNEQFF
cdr3_nt: TGTGCCAGCAGTGCCCGCCGGGCCCACAATGAGCAGTTCTTC

j_call: TRBJ2-5
v_call: TRBV6-2/TRBV6-3
d_call: NA
clone_size: NA
cdr3_aa: CASGAKLGQETQYF
cdr3_nt: TGTGCCAGCGGGGCCAAACTAGGACAAGAGACCCAGTACTTC

j_call: TRBJ1-1
v_call: TRBV7-9
d_call: NA
clone_size: few
cdr3_aa: CASSSNRERYTEAFF
cdr3_nt: TGTGCCAGCAGTTCAAACAGGGAACGGTACACTGAAGCTTTCTTT

j_call: TRBJ2-5
v_call: TRBV3-1
d_call: TRBD1
clone_size: few
cdr3_aa: CASSSTSLRQGPQETQYF
cdr3_nt: TGTGCCAGCAGCTCCACGTCCCTTAGACAGGGCCCTCAAGAGACCCAGTACTTC

j_call: TRBJ2-3
v_call: TRBV12-3/TRBV12-4
d_call: TRBD2
clone_size: NA
cdr3_aa: CASSSGGRTDTQYF
cdr3_nt: TGTGCCAGCAGTAGCGGGGGGCGCACAGATACGCAGTATTTT

j_call: TRBJ1-2
v_call: TRBV9
d_call: NA
clone_size: few
cdr3_aa: CASSARDGYTF
cdr3_nt: TGTGCCAGCAGCGCCAGAGATGGCTACACCTTC

j_call: TRBJ2-5
v_call: TRBV4-1
d_call: NA
clone_size: many
cdr3_aa: CASSQDWSQETQYF
cdr3_nt: TGCGCCAGCAGCCAAGATTGGTCTCAAGAGACCCAGTACTTC

j_call: TRBJ2-1
v_call: TRBV7-8
d_call: NA
clone_size: NA
cdr3_aa: CASSLDRVLAYNEQFF
cdr3_nt: TGTGCCAGCAGCTTAGATAGGGTACTAGCCTACAATGAGCAGTTCTTC

j_call: TRBJ2-1
v_call: TRBV20-1
d_call: TRBD2
clone_size: once
cdr3_aa: CRARELAGGINEQFF
cdr3_nt: TGCAGAGCTAGAGAGCTAGCGGGGGGGATCAATGAGCAGTTCTTC

j_call: TRBJ2-1
v_call: TRBV28
d_call: NA
clone_size: many
cdr3_aa: CASSFGRNYNEQFF
cdr3_nt: TGTGCCAGCAGTTTCGGGCGAAACTACAATGAGCAGTTCTTC

j_call: TRBJ1-4
v_call: TRBV12-3/TRBV12-4
d_call: TRBD1
clone_size: many
cdr3_aa: CASSGTTGTHEKLFF
cdr3_nt: TGTGCCAGCAGCGGGACGACAGGGACTCATGAAAAACTGTTTTTT

j_call: TRBJ2-2
v_call: TRBV4-1
d_call: NA
clone_size: few
cdr3_aa: CASSPHGRAGAGNTGELFF
cdr3_nt: TGCGCCAGCAGCCCTCACGGCCGGGCAGGGGCGGGTAACACCGGGGAGCTGTTTTTT

j_call: TRBJ1-1
v_call: TRBV27
d_call: NA
clone_size: NA
cdr3_aa: CASSSGRILNTEAFF
cdr3_nt: TGTGCCAGCAGTTCCGGGCGGATCCTGAACACTGAAGCTTTCTTT

j_call: TRBJ2-1
v_call: TRBV28
d_call: TRBD2
clone_size: few
cdr3_aa: CASSWAGGYNEQFF
cdr3_nt: TGTGCCAGCAGTTGGGCGGGGGGATACAATGAGCAGTTCTTC

j_call: TRBJ2-5
v_call: TRBV7-8
d_call: NA
clone_size: many
cdr3_aa: CASRTYQETQYF
cdr3_nt: TGTGCCAGCCGTACGTACCAAGAGACCCAGTACTTC

j_call: TRBJ2-7
v_call: TRBV20-1
d_call: NA
clone_size: NA
cdr3_aa: CSAPGIGPREQYF
cdr3_nt: TGCAGTGCTCCGGGAATAGGACCGAGGGAGCAGTACTTC

j_call: TRBJ2-1
v_call: TRBV2
d_call: TRBD1
clone_size: NA
cdr3_aa: CASSGVDRVNEQFF
cdr3_nt: TGTGCCAGCAGTGGGGTTGACAGGGTCAATGAGCAGTTCTTC

j_call: TRBJ1-5
v_call: TRBV28
d_call: NA
clone_size: few
cdr3_aa: CASKPSDRFNQPQHF
cdr3_nt: TGTGCCAGCAAACCCTCGGACAGATTCAATCAGCCCCAGCATTTT

j_call: TRBJ2-3
v_call: TRBV28
d_call: TRBD1
clone_size: few
cdr3_aa: CASSGTGVTDTQYF
cdr3_nt: TGTGCCAGCAGTGGGACAGGGGTCACAGATACGCAGTATTTT

j_call: TRBJ2-2
v_call: TRBV12-3/TRBV12-4
d_call: NA
clone_size: NA
cdr3_aa: CASDAAANTGERFF
cdr3_nt: TGTGCCAGCGATGCGGCCGCGAACACCGGGGAGCGGTTTTTT

j_call: TRBJ2-7
v_call: TRBV28
d_call: TRBD1
clone_size: NA
cdr3_aa: CASSRRTGGGEQYF
cdr3_nt: TGTGCCAGCAGCCGAAGGACAGGGGGCGGAGAGCAGTACTTC

j_call: TRBJ2-7
v_call: TRBV6-1
d_call: NA
clone_size: NA
cdr3_aa: CASSALRDYEQYF
cdr3_nt: TGTGCCAGCAGTGCGCTGCGGGACTACGAGCAGTACTTC

j_call: TRBJ1-1
v_call: TRBV20-1
d_call: NA
clone_size: NA
cdr3_aa: CSARVITEAFF
cdr3_nt: TGCAGTGCTCGGGTGATCACTGAAGCTTTCTTT

j_call: TRBJ2-1
v_call: TRBV28
d_call: TRBD1
clone_size: few
cdr3_aa: CASSFGGTGYREQFF
cdr3_nt: TGTGCCAGCAGTTTCGGGGGGACAGGGTATCGTGAGCAGTTCTTC

j_call: TRBJ2-2
v_call: TRBV10-3
d_call: TRBD2
clone_size: many
cdr3_aa: CAISGTSGTGGELFF
cdr3_nt: TGTGCCATCAGCGGGACTAGCGGGACCGGCGGGGAGCTGTTTTTT

j_call: TRBJ2-1
v_call: TRBV28
d_call: NA
clone_size: few
cdr3_aa: CASSPLFGWGRSSYNEQFF
cdr3_nt: TGTGCCAGCAGTCCCCTCTTTGGGTGGGGACGGAGCTCCTACAATGAGCAGTTCTTC

j_call: TRBJ2-1
v_call: TRBV12-3/TRBV12-4
d_call: NA
clone_size: NA
cdr3_aa: CASNPLGPTNEQFF
cdr3_nt: TGTGCCAGCAATCCCTTGGGACCCACCAATGAGCAGTTCTTC

j_call: TRBJ2-5
v_call: TRBV13
d_call: NA
clone_size: few
cdr3_aa: CASSPQMGSLRETQYF
cdr3_nt: TGTGCCAGCAGCCCTCAAATGGGGTCGCTGAGAGAGACCCAGTACTTC

j_call: TRBJ1-5
v_call: TRBV24-1
d_call: NA
clone_size: many
cdr3_aa: CATSAYSNQPQHF
cdr3_nt: TGTGCCACCAGTGCTTATAGCAATCAGCCCCAGCATTTT

j_call: TRBJ2-1
v_call: TRBV7-2
d_call: NA
clone_size: few
cdr3_aa: CASSTNRDAYNEQFF
cdr3_nt: TGTGCCAGCAGCACAAATCGGGACGCCTACAATGAGCAGTTCTTC

j_call: TRBJ2-2
v_call: TRBV27
d_call: TRBD2
clone_size: NA
cdr3_aa: CASSLKRGGIGELFF
cdr3_nt: TGTGCCAGCAGTTTGAAGCGGGGGGGCATCGGGGAGCTGTTTTTT

j_call: TRBJ1-4
v_call: TRBV12-3/TRBV12-4
d_call: NA
clone_size: many
cdr3_aa: CASSSAYLDSEGEKLFF
cdr3_nt: TGTGCTAGCAGCAGCGCCTACCTGGACAGCGAGGGCGAAAAACTGTTTTTT